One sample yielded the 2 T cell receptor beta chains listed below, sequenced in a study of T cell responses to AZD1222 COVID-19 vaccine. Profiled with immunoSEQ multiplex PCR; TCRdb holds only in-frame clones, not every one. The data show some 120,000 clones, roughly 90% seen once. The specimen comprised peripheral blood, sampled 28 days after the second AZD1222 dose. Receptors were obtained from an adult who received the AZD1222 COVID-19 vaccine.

CDR3 coding DNA: TGTGCCAGCAGTGAGCCTGGAAACACCATATATTTT. This encodes CASSEPGNTIYF. The gene calls are TRBV6-1 and TRBJ1-3; unclear D gene. The CDR3 is 12 residues long. The V end was cut by 3 bases, the J end by 2 bases, with 2 bases between. The germline CDR1 and CDR2 sequences are MNHNS and SASEGT.

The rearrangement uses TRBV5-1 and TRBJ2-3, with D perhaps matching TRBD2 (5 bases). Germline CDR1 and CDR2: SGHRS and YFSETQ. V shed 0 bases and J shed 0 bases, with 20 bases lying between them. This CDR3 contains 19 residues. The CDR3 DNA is TGCGCCAGCAGCTTGGGTCTAGCTCCGATACGATCTAGCACAGATACGCAGTATTTT. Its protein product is CASSLGLAPIRSSTDTQYF.